The entry below describes one T cell receptor (beta chain). The antigen is unknown. Researchers used the Oncomine TCR Beta short-read assay to sequence DNA from cultured CD4+ T cells. Genomic DNA was isolated from CD4+ T cells that had been cultured. A single record per CDR3 protein comes from TCRdb applying MiXCR to the PCR reads. The table includes roughly 12,000 distinct CDR3 sequences, approximately 74% detected once. The entry originates in a study of vaccination and CD4 T cells after COVID-19. Study background: Overlapping spike peptides of SARS-CoV-2, HCoV-NL63, HCoV-OC43 and HCoV-229E stimulated the cells. Controls had a CEFX pool, an HIV-1 Nef pool, or no peptide added.

Treatment: approximately nine-day PBMC culture with coronavirus spike peptide pools or control peptides (ViraFEST assay). Researchers reported culturing roughly 2 million PBMCs per well with about 10 IU/ml IL-2 and roughly 9.1 ug/ml peptide pools. V was pared by 5 bases and J by 2 bases, with 11 bases between. The CDR3 runs 14 residues. In germline, CDR1 is MNHEY, CDR2 SMNVEV (reference sequence). Sequencing used CD4+ T cells from blood, cultured in vitro, obtained after SARS-CoV-2 vaccination. This clonotype originated in a human donor who received a COVID-19 vaccine. This chain joins TRBV27 and TRBJ2-3, with D uncertain. The CDR3 loop is CASSARNPTDTQYF. The DNA for the CDR3 is TGTGCCAGCAGTGCCCGTAACCCCACAGATACGCAGTATTTT.